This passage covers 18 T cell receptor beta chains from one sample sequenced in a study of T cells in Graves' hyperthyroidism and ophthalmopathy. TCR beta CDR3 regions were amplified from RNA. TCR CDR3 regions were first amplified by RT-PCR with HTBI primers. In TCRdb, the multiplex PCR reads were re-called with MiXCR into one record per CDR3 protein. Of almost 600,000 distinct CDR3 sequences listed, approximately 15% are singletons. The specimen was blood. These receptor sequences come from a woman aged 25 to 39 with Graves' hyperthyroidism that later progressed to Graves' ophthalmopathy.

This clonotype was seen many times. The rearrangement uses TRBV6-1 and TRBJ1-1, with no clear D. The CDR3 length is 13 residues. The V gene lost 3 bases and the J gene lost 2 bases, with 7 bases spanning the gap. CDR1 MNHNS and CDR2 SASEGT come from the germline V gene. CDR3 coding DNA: TGTGCCAGCAGTGACACGGATAACACTGAAGCTTTCTTT. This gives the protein CASSDTDNTEAFF.

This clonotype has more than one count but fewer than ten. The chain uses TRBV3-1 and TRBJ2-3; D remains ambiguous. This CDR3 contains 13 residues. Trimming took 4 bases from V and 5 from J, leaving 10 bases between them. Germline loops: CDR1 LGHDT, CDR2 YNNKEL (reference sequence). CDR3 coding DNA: TGTGCCAGCAGCCTTCAAAACATAGATACGCAGTATTTT. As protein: CASSLQNIDTQYF.

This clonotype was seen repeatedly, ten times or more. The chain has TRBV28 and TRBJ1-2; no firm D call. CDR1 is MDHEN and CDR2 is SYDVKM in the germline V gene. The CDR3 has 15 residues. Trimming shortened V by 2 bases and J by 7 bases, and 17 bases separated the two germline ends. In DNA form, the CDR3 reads TGTGCCAGCAGTTTAAGGCCCAGGATTGCAGGTGGCTACACCTTC. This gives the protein CASSLRPRIAGGYTF.

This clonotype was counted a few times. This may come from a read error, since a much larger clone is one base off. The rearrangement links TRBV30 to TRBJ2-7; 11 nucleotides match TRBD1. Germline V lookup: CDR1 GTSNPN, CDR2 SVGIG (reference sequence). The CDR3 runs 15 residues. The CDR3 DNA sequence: TGTGCCTGGAGTACCGGACAGGGGGCCGGCTACGAGCTGTACTTC. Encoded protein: CAWSTGQGAGYELYF.

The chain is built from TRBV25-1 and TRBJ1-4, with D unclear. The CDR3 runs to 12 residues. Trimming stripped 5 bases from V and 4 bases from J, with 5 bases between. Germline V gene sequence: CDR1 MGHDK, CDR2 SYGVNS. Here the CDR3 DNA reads TGTGCCAGCAGTACCCGTAATGAAAAACTGTTTTTT. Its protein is CASSTRNEKLFF.

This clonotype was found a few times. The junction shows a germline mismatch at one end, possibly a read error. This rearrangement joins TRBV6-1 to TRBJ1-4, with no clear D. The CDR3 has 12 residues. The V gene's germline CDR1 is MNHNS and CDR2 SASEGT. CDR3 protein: CAGRSTNEKLFF. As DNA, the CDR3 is TGTGCCGGCAGATCAACTAATGAAAAACTGTTTTTT.

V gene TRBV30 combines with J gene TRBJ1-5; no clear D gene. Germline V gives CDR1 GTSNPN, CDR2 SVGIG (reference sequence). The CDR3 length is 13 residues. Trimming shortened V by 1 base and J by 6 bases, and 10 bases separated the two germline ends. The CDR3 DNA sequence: TGTGCCTGGAGTGGAACAGTTTCTCAGCCCCAGCATTTT. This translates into CAWSGTVSQPQHF.

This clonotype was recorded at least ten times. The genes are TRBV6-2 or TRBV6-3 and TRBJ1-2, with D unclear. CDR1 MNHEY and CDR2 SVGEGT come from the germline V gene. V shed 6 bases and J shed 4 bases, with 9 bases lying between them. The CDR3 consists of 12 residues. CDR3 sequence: CASRREGYGYTF. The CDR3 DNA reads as TGTGCCAGCAGACGTGAGGGCTATGGCTACACCTTC.

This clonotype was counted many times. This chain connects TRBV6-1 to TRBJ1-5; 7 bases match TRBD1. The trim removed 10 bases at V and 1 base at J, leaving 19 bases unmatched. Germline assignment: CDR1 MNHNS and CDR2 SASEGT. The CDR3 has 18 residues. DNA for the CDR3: TGTGCCACCGGACAGACAGGGTCGTTAGGTCAGAGCAATCAGCCCCAGCATTTT. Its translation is CATGQTGSLGQSNQPQHF.

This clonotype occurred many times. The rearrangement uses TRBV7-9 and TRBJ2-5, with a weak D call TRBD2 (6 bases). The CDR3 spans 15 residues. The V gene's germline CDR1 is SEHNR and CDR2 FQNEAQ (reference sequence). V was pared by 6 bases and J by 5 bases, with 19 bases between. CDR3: CASRLGVGGGETQYF. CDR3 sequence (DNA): TGTGCCAGCAGACTAGGCGTCGGAGGAGGGGAGACCCAGTACTTC.

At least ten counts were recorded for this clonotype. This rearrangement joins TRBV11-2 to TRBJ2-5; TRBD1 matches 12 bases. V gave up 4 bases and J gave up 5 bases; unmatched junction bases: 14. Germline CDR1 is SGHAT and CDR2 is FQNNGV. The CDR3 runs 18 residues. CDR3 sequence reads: CASSSTRDRGRRSETQYF. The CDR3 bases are TGTGCCAGCAGCTCGACCCGGGACAGGGGGCGCAGGTCGGAGACCCAGTACTTC.

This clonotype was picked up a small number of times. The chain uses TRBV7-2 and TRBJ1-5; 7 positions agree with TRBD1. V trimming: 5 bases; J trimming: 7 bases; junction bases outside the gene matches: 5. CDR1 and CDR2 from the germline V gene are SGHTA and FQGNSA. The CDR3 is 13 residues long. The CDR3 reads CASSTRQGQPQHF. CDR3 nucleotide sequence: TGTGCCAGCAGCACCCGACAGGGACAGCCCCAGCATTTT.

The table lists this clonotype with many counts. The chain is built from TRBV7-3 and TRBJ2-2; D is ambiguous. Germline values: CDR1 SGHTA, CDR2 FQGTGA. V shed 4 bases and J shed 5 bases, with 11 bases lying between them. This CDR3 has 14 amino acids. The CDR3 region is CASSYTSQTGELFF. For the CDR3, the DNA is TGTGCCAGCAGCTATACGAGCCAGACCGGGGAGCTGTTTTTT.

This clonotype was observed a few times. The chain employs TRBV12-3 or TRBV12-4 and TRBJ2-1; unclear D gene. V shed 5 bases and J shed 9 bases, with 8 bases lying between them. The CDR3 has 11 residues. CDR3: CASSRSTEQFF. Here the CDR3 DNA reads TGTGCCAGCAGTCGTAGCACTGAGCAGTTCTTC.

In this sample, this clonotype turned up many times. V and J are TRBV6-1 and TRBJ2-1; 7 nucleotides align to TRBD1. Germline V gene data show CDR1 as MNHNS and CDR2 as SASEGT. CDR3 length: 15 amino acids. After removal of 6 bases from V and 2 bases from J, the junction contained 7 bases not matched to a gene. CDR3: CASSGDSAPYNEQFF. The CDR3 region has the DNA TGTGCCAGCAGCGGGGACAGCGCTCCCTACAATGAGCAGTTCTTC.

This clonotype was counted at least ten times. The CDR3, as DNA: TGTGCCAGCAGTTTGACGGTCCGAGGGGATGGCTACACCTTC. Encoded protein: CASSLTVRGDGYTF. The chain combines TRBV6-1 with TRBJ1-2; tentatively, D is TRBD1 (5 bases). Per the germline V gene, CDR1 is MNHNS and CDR2 is SASEGT. This CDR3 has 14 amino acids. V lost 5 bases and J 6 bases, leaving 16 bases between the germline ends.

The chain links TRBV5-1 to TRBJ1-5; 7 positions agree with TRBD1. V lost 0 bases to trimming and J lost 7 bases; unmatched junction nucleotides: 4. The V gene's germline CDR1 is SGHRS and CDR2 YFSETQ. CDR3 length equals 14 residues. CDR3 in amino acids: CASSLATGEQPQHF. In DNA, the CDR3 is TGCGCCAGCAGCTTGGCCACAGGGGAACAGCCCCAGCATTTT.

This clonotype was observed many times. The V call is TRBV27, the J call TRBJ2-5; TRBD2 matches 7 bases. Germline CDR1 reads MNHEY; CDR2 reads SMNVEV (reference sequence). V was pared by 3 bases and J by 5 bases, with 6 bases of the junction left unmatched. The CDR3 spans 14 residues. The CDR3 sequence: CASSFRREGETQYF. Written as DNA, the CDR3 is TGTGCCAGCAGTTTTAGAAGGGAGGGGGAGACCCAGTACTTC.